These 20 T cell receptor beta chains originate from one sample sequenced in a study of CD8 T cells in Susac syndrome. RNA amounts of about 0.45 to 1 ug underwent reverse transcription with random hexamers. MiXCR was run by TCRdb on the immunoSEQ multiplex PCR reads, yielding one entry per CDR3 protein. The data show about 52,000 distinct CDR3 sequences, 93% seen once. Sequenced: CD8+ T cells from PBMCs. The receptors here all came from a human donor with multiple sclerosis.

The chain uses TRBV28 and TRBJ1-5, with D hard to call. The V and J ends lost 6 bases and 7 bases respectively, with 19 bases between them. The germline V gene has CDR1 MDHEN and CDR2 SYDVKM. The CDR3 has 15 residues. The CDR3 bases are TGTGCCAGCAGGTCCTATGAAGTTGGGAAGCAGCCCCAGCATTTT. Protein sequence: CASRSYEVGKQPQHF.

The chain uses TRBV14 and TRBJ2-3, with D perhaps matching TRBD1 (6 bases). CDR1 is SGHDN and CDR2 is FVKESK in the germline V gene. Trimming took off 4 bases at V and 1 base at J, with 15 bases between the two ends. This CDR3 is 16 amino acids long. CDR3 sequence reads: CASSPRPGQRTDTQYF. The CDR3 DNA follows: TGTGCCAGCAGCCCCCGTCCGGGACAACGCACAGATACGCAGTATTTT.

This CDR3 is CASSPFGVMWNEQFF. The CDR3 DNA sequence: TGTGCCAGCTCCCCTTTCGGGGTTATGTGGAATGAGCAGTTCTTC. The V and J genes are TRBV14 and TRBJ2-1, with D possibly being TRBD2 (5 bases). Germline V gene data show CDR1 as SGHDN and CDR2 as FVKESK. CDR3 size: 15 residues. The germline V and J ends were trimmed by 8 bases and 7 bases, with 21 bases remaining between them. The full variable domain, in which reference TRBV14 and TRBJ2-1 provide the parts outside the CDR3, is EAGVTQFPSHSVIEKGQTVTLRCDPISGHDNLYWYRRVMGKEIKFLLHFVKESKQDESGMPNNRFLAERTGGTYSTLKVQPAELEDSGVYFCASSPFGVMWNEQFFGPGTRLTVL.

The chain links TRBV29-1 to TRBJ2-1, with TRBD1 as a possible D gene (6 bases). This CDR3 contains 15 residues. V shed 1 base and J shed 0 bases, with 10 bases lying between them. From germline, CDR1 is SQVTM and CDR2 ANQGSEA. The CDR3: CSVEGRGNSYNEQFF. The CDR3 nucleotides read TGCAGCGTTGAAGGCAGGGGAAACTCCTACAATGAGCAGTTCTTC.

The chain couples TRBV9 to TRBJ1-6; possibly TRBD1 for D (5 bases). There are 13 residues in the CDR3. Germline V CDR1 and CDR2: SGDLS, YYNGEE. With 3 bases removed from V and 14 bases from J, the gap between germline ends came to 15 bases. CDR3 in amino acids: CASSGPRGRSLHF. The CDR3 DNA is TGTGCCAGCAGCGGACCTAGGGGTAGGTCCCTCCACTTT.

The chain carries TRBV18 and TRBJ2-7; possibly TRBD1 or TRBD2 for D (5 bases each). Germline loops: CDR1 KGHSH, CDR2 LQKENI. V was trimmed by 4 bases and J by 8 bases, leaving 18 bases between them. This CDR3 has 14 residues. The CDR3 spells CASSLGPTKAKQYF. The CDR3, as DNA: TGTGCCAGCTCACTGGGACCCACGAAAGCCAAGCAGTACTTC.

The chain is built from TRBV29-1 and TRBJ2-1; the D gene is possibly TRBD1 (6 bases). This CDR3 contains 15 residues. Germline V lookup: CDR1 SQVTM, CDR2 ANQGSEA. V was clipped by 1 base and J by 5 bases, with 15 bases between them. The CDR3 DNA sequence: TGCAGCGTTGAAGTCTCCGGGACACCCAACAATGAGCAGTTCTTC. As protein: CSVEVSGTPNNEQFF.

The J gene is TRBJ2-5, the V gene TRBV27; unclear D gene. Germline CDR1 reads MNHEY; CDR2 reads SMNVEV (reference sequence). The CDR3 is 14 residues long. V lost 3 bases, J lost 1 base, and 9 bases lay in between. The CDR3 region has the DNA TGTGCCAGCAGTTTCCTCGGGCCCCAAGAGACCCAGTACTTC. This translates into CASSFLGPQETQYF.

DNA of the CDR3: TGTGCCAGCAGACCCCGACAGGAGCGGGTTTTCTCCTACGAGCAGTACTTC. It encodes CASRPRQERVFSYEQYF. The chain joins TRBV6-1 to TRBJ2-7; perhaps D is TRBD1 or TRBD2 (6 bases each). Germline V gives CDR1 MNHNS, CDR2 SASEGT. The CDR3 has 17 amino acids. Between the trimmed V and J ends, which lost 6 bases and 0 bases, there was a span of 21 bases.

The chain recombines TRBV6-5 with TRBJ2-1, with D unresolved. This CDR3 comprises 12 residues. CDR1 MNHEY and CDR2 SVGAGI come from the germline V gene. The V and J ends lost 8 bases and 2 bases respectively, with 7 bases between them. In DNA form, the CDR3 reads TGTGCCAGCCGGGCAGCCTACAATGAGCAGTTCTTC. It codes for CASRAAYNEQFF.

The chain uses TRBV7-9 and TRBJ1-3, with a possible D match to TRBD1 (5 bases). V lost 7 bases and J 7 bases, leaving 17 bases between the germline ends. The CDR3 loop spans 14 amino acids. From germline, CDR1 is SEHNR and CDR2 FQNEAQ (reference sequence). The CDR3 is CASTRGVSSNTIYF. The CDR3 bases are TGTGCCAGCACCCGAGGGGTTTCCTCGAACACCATATATTTT.

The V and J genes are TRBV5-6 and TRBJ2-7, with 7 bases fitting TRBD1. Per the germline V gene, CDR1 is SGHDT and CDR2 is YYEEEE. The V segment lost 1 base and the J segment 8 bases; nucleotides outside the gene matches: 9. The CDR3 loop spans 14 amino acids. The CDR3 loop reads CASSLWDSPTKQYF. The CDR3 coding sequence is TGTGCCAGCAGCTTGTGGGACAGCCCTACGAAGCAGTACTTC.

The rearrangement uses TRBV12-3 or TRBV12-4 and TRBJ2-7; D is ambiguous. V lost 7 bases, J lost 0 bases, and 13 bases lay in between. The CDR3 consists of 14 residues. DNA of the CDR3: TGTGCCAGCAAAGGGAACCGTCGCTCCTACGAGCAGTACTTC. It specifies CASKGNRRSYEQYF.

The rearrangement joins TRBV14 to TRBJ2-7; possibly TRBD1 or TRBD2 for D (6 bases each). The CDR3 covers 16 residues. V was shortened by 2 bases and J by 0 bases, with 14 bases between the two germline ends. CDR1 is SGHDN and CDR2 is FVKESK in the germline V gene. CDR3 protein: CASSQKVGGSSYEQYF. As DNA, the CDR3 is TGTGCCAGCAGCCAAAAGGTGGGGGGCAGCTCCTACGAGCAGTACTTC.

The genes are TRBV30 and TRBJ1-1; D is undetermined. With 3 bases removed from V and 3 bases from J, the gap between germline ends came to 11 bases. Per germline, CDR1 GTSNPN and CDR2 SVGIG (reference sequence). The CDR3 sequence is 13 residues long. The CDR3 spells CAWSGVAYTEAFF. CDR3 DNA sequence: TGTGCCTGGAGCGGGGTGGCGTACACTGAAGCTTTCTTT.

This chain links TRBV28 with TRBJ2-2; D not certain. Trimming pared 5 bases from V and 5 bases from J, leaving 3 bases between. The V gene's germline CDR1 is MDHEN and CDR2 SYDVKM. The CDR3 sequence is 11 residues long. CDR3 amino acids: CASSPTGELFF. CDR3 coding DNA: TGTGCCAGCAGTCCGACCGGGGAGCTGTTTTTT.

This sequence joins TRBV2 and TRBJ1-3, with D unresolved. Germline V gives CDR1 SNHLY, CDR2 FYNNEI. V was clipped by 9 bases and J by 0 bases, with 9 bases between them. This CDR3 contains 13 residues. The DNA of the CDR3 is TGTGCCAGAGACTCCGACTCTGGAAACACCATATATTTT. Its translation: CARDSDSGNTIYF.

The chain combines TRBV5-8 with TRBJ1-5; no clear D. This CDR3 region has 17 residues. V lost 0 bases and J lost 6, with 19 bases in between. The germline V gene encodes CDR1 SGHTS and CDR2 YDEGEE. DNA of the CDR3: TGTGCCAGCAGCTTGGCCAAATGGGAATTGGATCCTCAGCCCCAGCATTTT. The encoded protein is CASSLAKWELDPQPQHF. Full variable domain (missing parts from reference TRBV5-8 and TRBJ1-5): EAGVTQSPTHLIKTRGQQATLRCSPISGHTSVYWYQQALGLGLQFLLWYDEGEERNRGNFPPRFSGRQFPNYSSELNVNALELEDSALYLCASSLAKWELDPQPQHFGDGTRLSIL.

This chain joins TRBV6-2 or TRBV6-3 and TRBJ1-5; a possible D gene is TRBD1 (6 bases). The CDR3 contains 15 residues. Germline CDR1 is MNHEY and CDR2 is SVGEGT. With 5 bases removed from V and 6 bases from J, the gap between germline ends came to 17 bases. This chain's CDR3 is CASSMTGPGAQPQHF. DNA of the CDR3: TGTGCCAGCAGTATGACAGGACCCGGAGCTCAGCCCCAGCATTTT.

The chain links TRBV21-1 to TRBJ1-2; TRBD1 is the table's D call and was not checked against the DNA. TRBV21-1 is a recognized pseudogene. The CDR3 runs 13 residues. The CDR3 loop reads CASSRVTDYGYTF. DNA for the CDR3: TGTGCCAGCAGCAGGGTGACAGATTATGGCTACACCTTC.